The source of this T cell receptor beta chain is a study of CD8+ T cells in alopecia areata. After isolation, RNA underwent reverse transcription to generate cDNA as the sequencing template. Sequencing used immunoSEQ multiplex PCR; TCRdb keeps in-frame clones, though not all of them. The repertoire has about 200,000 clones, roughly two fifths of them found once; the top ten carry around 0.48%. Treatment: oral pan-JAK inhibitor, 5-10 mg twice daily. This clone has a handful of counts. As yet, its antigen is unknown. V lost 5 bases to trimming and J lost 5 bases; unmatched junction nucleotides: 8. The CDR3 totals 14 residues. Germline V lookup: CDR1 ENHRY, CDR2 SYGVKD. Broader study findings: While tofacitinib was given, many expanded lesional clones persisted in scalp and blood.

Sequenced here: CD4+ T cells sorted from blood, sampled at roughly week 30, from a patient treated with tofacitinib. The clonotype comes from a human donor with alopecia areata. The V and J genes are TRBV10-3 and TRBJ1-2, with 7 nucleotides matching TRBD1. DNA for the CDR3: TGTGCCATCAGTTTTAATACACAGGGGTATGGCTACACCTTC. Its translation is CAISFNTQGYGYTF.